This entry lists 23 T cell receptor beta chains sequenced from one sample in a study of shared T cell receptors in the human thymus. The table came from immunoSEQ multiplex PCR; TCRdb's copy has only in-frame clones and leaves some out. The repertoire holds roughly 410,000 clones, with 85% to 95% as singletons. Source material: thymocytes. Receptors originate from a human donor.

V gene TRBV27 combines with J gene TRBJ2-7; D is perhaps TRBD2 (5 bases). Germline CDR1 and CDR2: MNHEY and SMNVEV (reference sequence). The CDR3 loop spans 21 amino acids. V gave up 5 bases and J gave up 3 bases, with 35 bases separating them. The chain's CDR3 is CASSRAAPSSSLTLAFYEQYF. Here the CDR3 DNA reads TGTGCCAGCAGTCGCGCCGCCCCCTCCAGCAGTTTGACCCTAGCTTTCTACGAGCAGTACTTC.

The V and J genes are TRBV5-4 and TRBJ2-7; D might be TRBD1 or TRBD2, each matching 5 bases. The CDR3 runs 14 residues. Germline CDR1 is SGHNT and CDR2 is YYREEE (reference sequence). With 4 bases removed from V and 3 bases from J, the gap between germline ends came to 14 bases. CDR3 DNA: TGTGCCAGCAGCGCCGGGACCCGGGTCTACGAGCAGTACTTC. This codes for CASSAGTRVYEQYF.

The chain recombines TRBV19 with TRBJ1-5; TRBD1 is a possible D gene (5 bases). This CDR3 region has 16 residues. The V gene lost 3 bases and the J gene lost 2 bases, with 14 bases spanning the gap. Germline V gene sequence: CDR1 LNHDA, CDR2 SQIVND (reference sequence). DNA of the CDR3: TGTGCCAGTAGTATTGATGGGGGGGAGGGCAATCAGCCCCAGCATTTT. Protein: CASSIDGGEGNQPQHF.

Only one count was recorded for this clone. The chain couples TRBV29-1 to TRBJ1-4; 8 bases are shared with TRBD1. V lost 4 bases to trimming and J lost 0 bases; unmatched junction nucleotides: 7. This CDR3 contains 16 residues. CDR1 is SQVTM and CDR2 is ANQGSEA in the germline V gene. CDR3 bases: TGCAGCGTTGGGATCACAGGGGGGACAACTAATGAAAAACTGTTTTTT. Translated, it gives CSVGITGGTTNEKLFF.

The chain has TRBV7-2 and TRBJ1-1, with D possibly matching TRBD1 (5 bases). The length of the CDR3 is 16 residues. V lost 3 bases and J lost 3, with 17 bases in between. Per the germline V gene, CDR1 is SGHTA and CDR2 is FQGNSA. CDR3 sequence: CASSFPPAGLYTEAFF. The CDR3 coding sequence is TGTGCCAGCAGCTTCCCCCCCGCGGGACTATACACTGAAGCTTTCTTT.

This clone occurred a few times. The chain is built from TRBV28 and TRBJ1-4, with D unresolved. CDR3 length equals 19 residues. The V end lost 1 base, the J end lost 8 bases, and 26 bases lay between the germline ends. Germline V lookup: CDR1 MDHEN, CDR2 SYDVKM. The CDR3 DNA follows: TGTGCCAGCAGTTTATCCCACTTACCCTCTTCCGGTCCCGGCGAAAAACTGTTTTTT. This gives the protein CASSLSHLPSSGPGEKLFF.

The chain combines TRBV19 with TRBJ1-1; D is possibly TRBD1 (5 bases). V was clipped by 5 bases and J by 2 bases, with 27 bases between them. Germline V lookup: CDR1 LNHDA, CDR2 SQIVND (reference sequence). This CDR3 has 19 residues. CDR3 bases: TGTGCCAGTAGTCAGTTTCAGGCGGTGGGGCCTTTCAATAACACTGAAGCTTTCTTT. Translated, it gives CASSQFQAVGPFNNTEAFF. Combining the CDR3 with reference TRBV19 and TRBJ1-1 gives the whole variable domain DGGITQSPKYLFRKEGQNVTLSCEQNLNHDAMYWYRQDPGQGLRLIYYSQIVNDFQKGDIAEGYSVSREKKESFPLTVTSAQKNPTAFYLCASSQFQAVGPFNNTEAFFGQGTRLTVV.

This clone turned up a few times. The CDR3 is CASRRRQGGFYNEQFF. The CDR3 coding sequence is TGTGCCAGCAGGCGGCGGCAGGGAGGATTCTACAATGAGCAGTTCTTC. The V gene is TRBV6-6, the J gene TRBJ2-1, with D perhaps TRBD2 (6 bases). Trimming stripped 6 bases from V and 3 bases from J, with 18 bases between. This CDR3 contains 16 residues. Per the germline V gene, CDR1 is MNHNY and CDR2 is SVGAGI (reference sequence).

This chain uses TRBV5-6 with TRBJ2-1, with TRBD2 as a possible D gene (6 bases). Germline V gene lookup returns CDR1 SGHDT and CDR2 YYEEEE. The CDR3 totals 11 residues. V was shortened by 3 bases and J by 8 bases, with 6 bases between the two germline ends. The CDR3: CASSSGDEQFF. The CDR3 coding sequence is TGTGCCAGCAGCTCGGGGGATGAGCAGTTCTTC.

The chain combines TRBV28 with TRBJ2-1, with no clear D. Trimming removed 3 bases at V and 5 bases at J, with 14 bases between. Germline V gives CDR1 MDHEN, CDR2 SYDVKM. This CDR3 has 15 amino acids. This chain's CDR3 is CASSFRSRFNNEQFF. The CDR3 DNA reads as TGTGCCAGCAGTTTTCGATCCAGGTTCAACAATGAGCAGTTCTTC.

The chain has TRBV28 and TRBJ2-7, with 7 bases identical to TRBD1. From germline, CDR1 is MDHEN and CDR2 SYDVKM. The CDR3 is made up of 15 amino acids. The V and J ends lost 5 bases and 2 bases, in that order; junction bases with no gene match: 9. CDR3 loop: CASSDRDPSAYEQYF. The CDR3 DNA sequence: TGTGCCAGCAGTGACAGGGATCCTTCGGCCTACGAGCAGTACTTC.

The chain employs TRBV29-1 and TRBJ2-7; no definite D call. Trimming pared 4 bases from V and 3 bases from J, leaving 4 bases between. This CDR3 region has 10 residues. Germline V gene lookup returns CDR1 SQVTM and CDR2 ANQGSEA. As DNA, the CDR3 is TGCAGCGTTGGGAGCTACGAGCAGTACTTC. This translates into CSVGSYEQYF.

This clone has only one observation. The V gene is TRBV11-3, the J gene TRBJ2-2; possibly TRBD1 for D (5 bases). CDR3 size: 13 residues. Between the trimmed V and J ends, which lost 5 bases and 7 bases, there was a span of 11 bases. Germline loops: CDR1 SGHNT, CDR2 YENEEA. DNA of the CDR3: TGTGCCAGCAGCGTAGGGGATGACGGGGAGCTGTTTTTT. This gives the protein CASSVGDDGELFF.

V gene TRBV27 combines with J gene TRBJ1-1, with TRBD1 as a possible D gene (5 bases). The CDR3 contains 15 residues. The V gene lost 2 bases and the J gene lost 4 bases, with 14 bases spanning the gap. Per the germline V gene, CDR1 is MNHEY and CDR2 is SMNVEV (reference sequence). CDR3 protein: CASSLAHGATTEAFF. CDR3 coding DNA: TGTGCCAGCAGTTTAGCCCACGGGGCGACCACTGAAGCTTTCTTT.

The gene calls are TRBV19 and TRBJ1-1, with D maybe TRBD1 (5 bases). Germline V gene sequence: CDR1 LNHDA, CDR2 SQIVND (reference sequence). The CDR3 sequence is 18 residues long. V gave up 5 bases and J gave up 5 bases, with 27 bases separating them. CDR3 sequence reads: CASSSISGRAKVGTEAFF. CDR3 bases: TGTGCCAGTAGTTCGATCTCAGGGAGGGCCAAGGTAGGGACTGAAGCTTTCTTT.

The chain is built from TRBV5-1 and TRBJ2-5; 9 nucleotides agree with TRBD1. CDR3 length: 15 amino acids. The J segment lost 5 bases and the V segment lost 3 bases, leaving 8 bases of the junction unmatched. CDR1 and CDR2 from the germline V gene are SGHRS and YFSETQ. The CDR3 coding sequence is TGCGCCAGCAGCTGGCCGGGACAGGGAAGCGAGACCCAGTACTTC. Translated: CASSWPGQGSETQYF.

This chain connects TRBV28 to TRBJ1-5; possible D gene TRBD1, 6 bases. Germline CDR1 MDHEN, CDR2 SYDVKM. The ends were cut back, 6 bases at V and 8 bases at J, with 14 bases in the middle. CDR3 length: 13 amino acids. The DNA of the CDR3 is TGTGCCAGCAGCTGGGGGGCGGGTAAGCCCCAGCATTTT. It is translated as CASSWGAGKPQHF.

This chain uses TRBV10-3 with TRBJ1-5, with 7 bases lining up with TRBD1. The CDR3 length is 15 residues. Germline V lookup: CDR1 ENHRY, CDR2 SYGVKD. V was clipped by 6 bases and J by 7 bases; unmatched bases: 12. CDR3 in amino acids: CAIREGALRDQPQHF. CDR3 in DNA: TGTGCCATCAGGGAGGGGGCTTTGAGGGACCAGCCCCAGCATTTT.

The rearrangement uses TRBV4-1 and TRBJ2-5; D is unresolved. Germline assignment: CDR1 MGHRA and CDR2 YSYEKL. Deletions cut 0 bases from V and 2 bases from J, with 19 bases between. The CDR3 runs 18 residues. This chain's CDR3 is CASSQDLGSNTSQETQYF. CDR3 DNA: TGCGCCAGCAGCCAAGATCTCGGCTCCAACACGTCACAAGAGACCCAGTACTTC.

The chain links TRBV11-3 to TRBJ2-3, with unresolved D. In germline, CDR1 is SGHNT, CDR2 YENEEA. V was pared by 4 bases and J by 5 bases, with 10 bases between. The CDR3 length is 13 residues. The CDR3 DNA sequence: TGTGCCAGCAGCTCCCGGGCGGAAGATACGCAGTATTTT. This codes for CASSSRAEDTQYF.

The rearrangement joins TRBV2 to TRBJ2-3; D possibly uses TRBD1 or TRBD2 (6 bases each). This CDR3 comprises 17 residues. V dropped 7 bases and J dropped 5 bases, with 25 bases sitting between them. The germline V gene encodes CDR1 SNHLY and CDR2 FYNNEI. This CDR3 is CASIGFGDPEGGDTQYF. The CDR3 DNA is TGTGCCAGCATTGGTTTCGGGGACCCCGAGGGGGGAGATACGCAGTATTTT.

The V call is TRBV4-2, the J call TRBJ2-3, with 12 bases that match TRBD2. Germline-derived CDR1 and CDR2 are LGHNA and YNFKEQ. V shed 4 bases and J 4 bases; nucleotides not matched to a gene: 9. The CDR3 covers 17 residues. This CDR3 is CASSLRLAGEVPDTQYF. The CDR3 coding sequence is TGTGCCAGCAGCCTTCGACTAGCGGGAGAGGTCCCAGATACGCAGTATTTT.

The chain has TRBV27 and TRBJ2-1, with 9 bases that match TRBD1. This CDR3 comprises 15 residues. The germline gives CDR1 MNHEY, CDR2 SMNVEV (reference sequence). V lost 5 bases, J lost 3 bases, and 5 bases stayed unmatched. DNA of the CDR3: TGTGCCAGCAGTCCTCCGGGACAGGGCTACAATGAGCAGTTCTTC. It translates to CASSPPGQGYNEQFF.